The 15 T cell receptor beta chains below were found in one sample sequenced in a study of blood T cell repertoires in COVID-19. The assay was immunoSEQ multiplex PCR, and TCRdb's table has in-frame clones only and misses some. The sample lists about 20,000 clones, about 89% occurring once. The sequencing sample was made of peripheral blood. Receptors were obtained from a woman in her fifties or sixties with active COVID-19.

The chain links TRBV6-5 to TRBJ1-2; 8 positions agree with TRBD1. The CDR3 sequence is 15 residues long. V was clipped by 0 bases and J by 4 bases; unmatched bases: 4. CDR1 MNHEY and CDR2 SVGAGI come from the germline V gene. The CDR3 sequence is CASSYSSQGAYGYTF. CDR3 coding DNA: TGTGCCAGCAGTTACTCGAGTCAGGGGGCCTATGGCTACACCTTC.

This sequence joins TRBV10-3 and TRBJ1-4; no clear D gene. CDR3 length equals 13 residues. Looked up from germline, CDR1 is ENHRY and CDR2 is SYGVKD. V lost 6 bases, J lost 5 bases, and 10 bases lay in between. The CDR3 protein is CAISEEANEKLFF. The CDR3 bases are TGTGCCATCAGCGAGGAGGCGAATGAAAAACTGTTTTTT.

This chain joins TRBV5-1 and TRBJ2-7; 12 bases are a match to TRBD2. Losses at the gene ends were 0 bases for V and 0 bases for J; bases not matched to a gene: 1. CDR1 is SGHRS, CDR2 YFSETQ, per germline. This CDR3 is 16 amino acids long. The CDR3 bases are TGCGCCAGCAGCTTGGCACTAGCGGGGGGCTCCTACGAGCAGTACTTC. Translating it yields CASSLALAGGSYEQYF.

This clone was picked up a small number of times. The CDR3 DNA follows: TGTGCCAGCAGCTTAGAAACAGGATCACCCCTCCACTTT. Translating it yields CASSLETGSPLHF. This chain connects TRBV11-2 to TRBJ1-6; D may be TRBD1 (5 bases). Trimming left V 0 bases short and J 10 bases short, with 7 bases between. Per the germline V gene, CDR1 is SGHAT and CDR2 is FQNNGV. The CDR3 is 13 residues long.

This clone was seen a single time. This CDR3 is CASSLEQQETQYF. The CDR3 coding sequence is TGTGCCAGCAGCTTGGAACAGCAAGAGACCCAGTACTTC. The chain employs TRBV5-4 and TRBJ2-5; D unclear. The germline CDR1 and CDR2 sequences are SGHNT and YYREEE (reference sequence). The CDR3 is 13 amino acids. Trimming pared 0 bases from V and 2 bases from J, leaving 5 bases between. The whole variable domain, filled in from reference TRBV5-4 and TRBJ2-5, reads ETGVTQSPTHLIKTRGQQVTLRCSSQSGHNTVSWYQQALGQGPQFIFQYYREEENGRGNFPPRFSGLQFPNYSSELNVNALELDDSALYLCASSLEQQETQYFGPGTRLLVL.

In its sample, this clone was seen once. V is TRBV19 and J is TRBJ2-7; the match to TRBD1 covers 10 bases. Losses at the gene ends were 3 bases for V and 3 bases for J; bases not matched to a gene: 5. The CDR3 covers 15 residues. Germline V CDR1 and CDR2: LNHDA, SQIVND (reference sequence). This CDR3 is CASSIRDRGSYEQYF. The CDR3 coding sequence is TGTGCCAGTAGTATTAGGGACAGGGGTAGCTACGAGCAGTACTTC.

The rearrangement joins TRBV7-6 to TRBJ2-7; a possible D gene is TRBD2 (7 bases). V lost 5 bases and J 0 bases, leaving 23 bases between the germline ends. The length of the CDR3 is 18 residues. In germline, CDR1 is SGHVS, CDR2 FNYEAQ. The CDR3, as DNA: TGTGCCAGCAGCCCGGGGGGCGAGTCGGGCAGGCTCTCCTACGAGCAGTACTTC. Protein sequence: CASSPGGESGRLSYEQYF.

The J gene is TRBJ1-6, the V gene TRBV2; D gene ambiguous. Trimming shortened V by 7 bases and J by 7 bases, and 8 bases separated the two germline ends. Germline V gene data show CDR1 as SNHLY and CDR2 as FYNNEI. There are 12 residues in the CDR3. The CDR3 sequence: CASNTENSPLHF. CDR3 DNA: TGTGCCAGCAACACAGAGAATTCACCCCTCCACTTT.

J is TRBJ2-1 and V is TRBV5-1, with TRBD2 matching over 11 bases. This CDR3 contains 15 residues. Germline CDR1 is SGHRS and CDR2 is YFSETQ. With V trimmed by 5 bases and J by 6 bases, 7 bases remained unmatched. The CDR3 loop reads CASSLLTSGGNEQFF. The CDR3 region has the DNA TGCGCCAGCAGTCTTTTAACTAGCGGGGGCAATGAGCAGTTCTTC.

The chain has TRBV19 and TRBJ2-7, with D perhaps TRBD1 (6 bases). Germline values: CDR1 LNHDA, CDR2 SQIVND (reference sequence). V gave up 3 bases and J gave up 9 bases, with 12 bases separating them. This CDR3 spans 12 amino acids. The CDR3 sequence: CASSILQGSQYF. CDR3 bases: TGTGCCAGTAGTATCCTACAGGGTTCGCAGTACTTC. The whole variable domain, filled in from reference TRBV19 and TRBJ2-7, reads DGGITQSPKYLFRKEGQNVTLSCEQNLNHDAMYWYRQDPGQGLRLIYYSQIVNDFQKGDIAEGYSVSREKKESFPLTVTSAQKNPTAFYLCASSILQGSQYFGPGTRLTVT.

This chain links TRBV5-6 with TRBJ2-5; 8 nucleotides line up with TRBD2. This CDR3 is built from 15 residues. The V gene's germline CDR1 is SGHDT and CDR2 YYEEEE. V lost 7 bases and J lost 5; bases outside the gene matches: 13. CDR3 in amino acids: CASLGSGGWDETQYF. CDR3 coding DNA: TGTGCCAGCTTGGGAAGCGGGGGATGGGATGAGACCCAGTACTTC.

The CDR3 sequence: CASSQRDIGEQFF. The CDR3 DNA is TGTGCCAGCAGTCAGCGGGACATTGGAGAGCAGTTCTTC. The rearrangement links TRBV12-3 or TRBV12-4 to TRBJ2-1; D possibly corresponds to TRBD2 (7 bases). CDR3 length: 13 residues. V shed 5 bases and J shed 10 bases, with 15 bases lying between them.

This chain uses TRBV6-6 with TRBJ1-2, with D hard to call. Germline CDR1 reads MNHNY; CDR2 reads SVGAGI (reference sequence). The CDR3 extends over 13 amino acids. Trimming stripped 2 bases from V and 7 bases from J, with 11 bases between. CDR3 bases: TGTGCCAGCAGTTACGACGCGGGGTTTGGCTACACCTTC. It specifies CASSYDAGFGYTF.

This clone was seen once. V gene TRBV19 combines with J gene TRBJ2-3; 8 nucleotides agree with TRBD1. With V trimmed by 6 bases and J by 3 bases, 17 bases remained unmatched. The CDR3 extends over 18 amino acids. Germline CDR1 reads LNHDA; CDR2 reads SQIVND (reference sequence). The CDR3 loop is CASRAGGRPPKGTDTQYF. The CDR3 nucleotides read TGTGCCAGTAGGGCAGGGGGCAGACCTCCGAAAGGGACAGATACGCAGTATTTT. The full variable domain, rest sourced from reference TRBV19 and TRBJ2-3, is DGGITQSPKYLFRKEGQNVTLSCEQNLNHDAMYWYRQDPGQGLRLIYYSQIVNDFQKGDIAEGYSVSREKKESFPLTVTSAQKNPTAFYLCASRAGGRPPKGTDTQYFGPGTRLTVL.

The V gene is TRBV5-1, the J gene TRBJ1-5; D is unclear. The CDR3 totals 14 residues. CDR1 is SGHRS and CDR2 is YFSETQ in the germline V gene. The V end was cut by 2 bases, the J end by 3 bases, with 9 bases between. The CDR3 DNA is TGCGCCAGCAGCTTAGGAGGGAACAATCAGCCCCAGCATTTT. This sequence encodes CASSLGGNNQPQHF. Using reference TRBV5-1 and TRBJ1-5 for the parts outside the CDR3, the full variable domain is KAGVTQTPRYLIKTRGQQVTLSCSPISGHRSVSWYQQTPGQGLQFLFEYFSETQRNKGNFPGRFSGRQFSNSRSEMNVSTLELGDSALYLCASSLGGNNQPQHFGDGTRLSIL.